The 19 T cell receptor beta chains presented below share a single source sample, sequenced in a study of T cell responses to AZD1222 COVID-19 vaccine. The protocol was immunoSEQ multiplex PCR, while the TCRdb copy is restricted to in-frame clones and leaves out a portion. This table holds 160,000 or so clones, over 80% found once. The starting material was peripheral blood, obtained 28 days after the second AZD1222 dose. Every receptor here comes from an adult who received the AZD1222 COVID-19 vaccine.

This chain joins TRBV11-2 and TRBJ2-1, with D possibly matching TRBD1 (7 bases). CDR1 and CDR2 (germline): SGHAT, FQNNGV. CDR3 length: 16 residues. Trimming shortened V by 1 base and J by 3 bases, and 13 bases separated the two germline ends. CDR3 DNA sequence: TGTGCCAGCAGCTTAGTTGCGGGACAGCACTACAATGAGCAGTTCTTC. Amino acids: CASSLVAGQHYNEQFF. The variable domain in full, completed from reference TRBV11-2 and TRBJ2-1, reads EAGVAQSPRYKIIEKRQSVAFWCNPISGHATLYWYQQILGQGPKLLIQFQNNGVVDDSQLPKDRFSAERLKGVDSTLKIQPAKLEDSAVYLCASSLVAGQHYNEQFFGPGTRLTVL.

The count of this clone is one. This specimen includes other DNA sequences encoding the same CDR3. This chain uses TRBV5-4 with TRBJ2-3; TRBD2 aligns across 8 bases. J lost 0 bases, V lost 5 bases, and 5 bases had no gene match. Germline V CDR1 and CDR2: SGHNT, YYREEE (reference sequence). The CDR3 runs to 15 residues. In DNA, the CDR3 is TGTGCCAGCAGGGATCAGCGGGGGAGCACAGATACGCAGTATTTT. Protein sequence: CASRDQRGSTDTQYF.

The rearrangement joins TRBV12-3 or TRBV12-4 to TRBJ2-7; D unresolved. Trimming stripped 6 bases from V and 6 bases from J, with 9 bases between. CDR3 length equals 11 residues. The CDR3 is CASSGLVEQYF. The CDR3 DNA reads as TGTGCCAGCAGCGGTTTGGTCGAGCAGTACTTC.

The chain is built from TRBV28 and TRBJ2-1, with TRBD1 matching 8 bases. After removal of 6 bases from V and 8 bases from J, the junction contained 6 bases not matched to a gene. This CDR3 has 13 amino acids. Germline-derived CDR1 and CDR2 are MDHEN and SYDVKM. The CDR3 here is CASRIQGDHEQFF. CDR3 DNA: TGTGCCAGCAGAATACAGGGGGATCATGAGCAGTTCTTC.

The rearrangement uses TRBV7-2 and TRBJ2-3, with D unclear. The length of the CDR3 is 15 residues. Germline V gives CDR1 SGHTA, CDR2 FQGNSA. V lost 1 base to trimming and J lost 0 bases, with 8 bases between them. The CDR3 DNA reads as TGTGCCAGCAGCTTAGTAGTCGGGAGCACAGATACGCAGTATTTT. This gives the protein CASSLVVGSTDTQYF.

The CDR3 DNA is TGTGCCAGCAGCCAAGTGCCGTCCCAAGAGACCCAGTACTTC. Residues: CASSQVPSQETQYF. The gene calls are TRBV4-2 and TRBJ2-5; D remains unclear. CDR1 and CDR2 from the germline V gene are LGHNA and YNFKEQ. The CDR3 totals 14 residues. The V and J ends lost 1 base and 1 base respectively, with 7 bases between them.

This chain uses TRBV15 with TRBJ2-7; tentatively, D is TRBD1 or TRBD2 (7 bases each). CDR3 length equals 14 residues. Germline V gives CDR1 LNHNV, CDR2 YYDKDF (reference sequence). Trimming shortened V by 3 bases and J by 2 bases, and 11 bases separated the two germline ends. The CDR3 DNA reads TGTGCCACCAGCAGGGGGGGGACAGCCTACGAGCAGTACTTC. It encodes CATSRGGTAYEQYF. Supplemented by reference TRBV15 and TRBJ2-7, the full variable domain reads DAMVIQNPRYQVTQFGKPVTLSCSQTLNHNVMYWYQQKSSQAPKLLFHYYDKDFNNEADTPDNFQSRRPNTSFCFLDIRSPGLGDTAMYLCATSRGGTAYEQYFGPGTRLTVT.

This sequence joins TRBV19 and TRBJ1-6, with 8 positions matching TRBD1. In germline, CDR1 is LNHDA, CDR2 SQIVND (reference sequence). The V segment lost 3 bases and the J segment 10 bases; nucleotides outside the gene matches: 8. The length of the CDR3 is 15 residues. The CDR3 nucleotides read TGTGCCAGTAGTATCGGACAGGGAACGGACTCACCCCTCCACTTT. It encodes CASSIGQGTDSPLHF.

This chain connects TRBV18 to TRBJ2-6, with D uncertain. The CDR3 runs to 16 residues. Trimming removed 1 base from V and 2 bases from J, with 9 bases in between. The germline V gene has CDR1 KGHSH and CDR2 LQKENI. The CDR3 loop is CASSPQSVAGANVLTF. DNA of the CDR3: TGTGCCAGCTCACCACAGTCGGTGGCTGGGGCCAACGTCCTGACTTTC.

In this sample, this clone turned up a few times. This chain uses TRBV7-2 with TRBJ2-3; a weak D match, TRBD2 (5 bases). The germline V and J ends were trimmed by 0 bases and 2 bases, with 9 bases remaining between them. The CDR3 extends over 15 amino acids. Germline V gene sequence: CDR1 SGHTA, CDR2 FQGNSA. In DNA form, the CDR3 reads TGTGCCAGCAGCTTAGCGGGAGTGGTCACAGATACGCAGTATTTT. Residues: CASSLAGVVTDTQYF.

V is TRBV3-1 (or the pseudogene TRBV3-2) and J is TRBJ2-7; possibly TRBD1 or TRBD2 for D (5 bases each). V lost 4 bases, J lost 7 bases, and 11 bases lay in between. Germline CDR1 is LGHDT and CDR2 is YNNKEL (reference sequence). The CDR3 totals 12 residues. The CDR3 DNA reads as TGTGCCAGCAGCCGGGACCCCGAGGAGCAGTACTTC. As protein: CASSRDPEEQYF.

V and J are TRBV7-2 and TRBJ2-7, with unresolved D. The ends were cut back, 3 bases at V and 4 bases at J, with 7 bases in the middle. Germline CDR1 reads SGHTA; CDR2 reads FQGNSA. The CDR3 runs 12 residues. DNA of the CDR3: TGTGCCAGCAGCTTTTCTGCGTACGAGCAGTACTTC. Its translation is CASSFSAYEQYF.

This clone was seen only a few times. This chain uses TRBV7-3 with TRBJ1-6; D is uncertain. With 2 bases removed from V and 10 bases from J, the gap between germline ends came to 12 bases. The CDR3 has 14 residues. The germline gives CDR1 SGHTA, CDR2 FQGTGA. The CDR3 nucleotides are TGTGCCAGCAGCTTAGGGCTGGACGGCTCACCCCTCCACTTT. It codes for CASSLGLDGSPLHF.

The V gene is TRBV4-3, the J gene TRBJ1-1; no clear D. V was pared by 1 base and J by 1 base, with 10 bases between. Germline CDR1 LGHNA, CDR2 YSLEER. The CDR3 length is 15 residues. The CDR3 here is CASSQGVGSNTEAFF. The CDR3 bases are TGCGCCAGCAGCCAAGGAGTGGGGTCGAACACTGAAGCTTTCTTT.

This clone was counted a few times. This sequence joins TRBV19 and TRBJ2-2, with a possible D match to TRBD2 (5 bases). V shed 8 bases and J shed 1 base, with 14 bases lying between them. This CDR3 spans 15 amino acids. Germline CDR1 and CDR2: LNHDA and SQIVND (reference sequence). The CDR3 DNA follows: TGTGCCAGTCGAGCGGAGCACCTGAACACCGGGGAGCTGTTTTTT. Protein: CASRAEHLNTGELFF.

This chain connects TRBV5-1 to TRBJ2-7, with TRBD1 matching over 7 bases. The CDR3 has 15 residues. From germline, CDR1 is SGHRS and CDR2 YFSETQ. With 4 bases clipped from V and 0 bases from J, the junction kept 7 bases outside the gene matches. CDR3 in DNA: TGCGCCAGCAGCCCCCCGGACAGGAGCTCCTACGAGCAGTACTTC. Translating gives CASSPPDRSSYEQYF.

The chain joins TRBV6-2 or TRBV6-3 to TRBJ1-1; TRBD1 matches 10 bases. Trimming took 5 bases from V and 10 from J; bases not matched to a gene: 7. CDR3 size: 13 residues. Germline CDR1 is MNHEY and CDR2 is SVGEGT. The CDR3 DNA follows: TGTGCCAGCAGTCCGGGACAGGGGACCGGAGCTTTCTTT. It translates to CASSPGQGTGAFF.

This rearrangement joins TRBV11-2 to TRBJ2-1; weak D call: TRBD2 (6 bases). The CDR3 is 15 residues long. V lost 5 bases and J lost 2, with 13 bases in between. Looked up from germline, CDR1 is SGHAT and CDR2 is FQNNGV. The CDR3 reads CASSTRTKAYNEQFF. The CDR3 nucleotides are TGTGCCAGCAGCACTCGGACTAAGGCCTACAATGAGCAGTTCTTC.

Notes on this clone: At one of its ends the junction is not consistent with the germline gene, which may arise from a read error. Written as DNA, the CDR3 is TGTGCTAGCAGCCAAACAGCGAACACTGAAGCTTTCTTT. Amino acid sequence: CASSQTANTEAFF. V gene TRBV7-7 combines with J gene TRBJ1-1; no definite D call. The germline V gene encodes CDR1 SSHAT and CDR2 FNYEAQ (reference sequence). This CDR3 comprises 13 residues.